The present entry profiles one TCR beta chain with its context. The antigen is undetermined. The input for sorted-subset replicate PCRs was 200 to 250 ng DNA, 25,000 to 30,000 T cell genomes. Data came from immunoSEQ multiplex PCR; TCRdb stores just in-frame clones and leaves some out. Altogether some 2 million clones are present, roughly 94% being singletons, with the ten largest covering roughly 1%. This sample was taken from a study of shared clonotypes between healthy human individuals. Study-level results: Relative to memory subsets, naive subsets generally showed larger estimated richness. Some clonotypes were shared by all four sorted-subset donors, while others were not shared. The non-shared ones had lower generation probabilities than the shared ones.

The naive CD8 population came from CD45RO-negative cells selected for CCR7, without terminally differentiated effector memory CD45RA+ cells. All of the donors resided in Nashville, Tennessee, and each was a Caucasian adult. The CDR3 has 16 amino acids. Germline assignment: CDR1 MNHNY and CDR2 SVGAGI (reference sequence). Germline trimming cut 2 bases from V and 8 bases from J; bases unmatched to any gene: 9. This chain joins TRBV6-6 and TRBJ1-6; the match to TRBD1 covers 7 bases. The sequenced material came from naive CD8+ T cells sorted from blood. The origin of this receptor is a man between 18 and 35 years old in good health. The CDR3 loop is CASSYLGQEFDSPLHF. The CDR3 coding sequence is TGTGCCAGCAGTTACCTCGGACAGGAATTCGATTCACCCCTCCACTTT.